This passage covers 10 T cell receptor beta chains from one sample sequenced in a study of human T cells and chemical hapten exposure. Indicated time point: pre-sensitization, week 0. The treatment is: therapeutic diphenylcyclopropenone sensitization with weekly scalp DPC. TCRdb re-analysed the RACE reads in MiXCR, keeping a single row per CDR3 protein. This table holds over 300,000 distinct CDR3 sequences, around 5.5% found once. This material consisted of whole blood, taken in connection with sensitization to the hapten diphenylcyclopropenone (DPC). These receptors came from a woman between 50 and 59 years old with alopecia areata. Some clones in this sample may be carry-over from other donors' samples.

Note on this clonotype: A much bigger clone sits one base away, suggesting this may be a read error. The chain carries TRBV20-1 and TRBJ1-1; D gene uncertain. This CDR3 comprises 13 residues. From germline, CDR1 is DFQATT and CDR2 SNEGSKA (reference sequence). In DNA form, the CDR3 reads TGCAGTGCTCCCAACGTTGGTGGAACTGAAGCTTTATTT. Amino acid sequence: CSAPNVGGTEALF.

This clonotype was recorded at least ten times. The genes are TRBV20-1 and TRBJ1-1; 8 nucleotides agree with TRBD1. Unmatched junction bases numbered 13, after V lost 6 bases and J lost 4 bases. The CDR3 covers 15 residues. Looked up from germline, CDR1 is DFQATT and CDR2 is SNEGSKA (reference sequence). DNA of the CDR3: TGCAGTGCAGTCAACCCAGGGGGCTCGGGCACTGAAGCTTTCTTT. As protein: CSAVNPGGSGTEAFF.

This clonotype has ten or more counts. The chain is built from TRBV11-3 and TRBJ2-5, with TRBD2 matching 7 bases. The germline V gene encodes CDR1 SGHNT and CDR2 YENEEA. The V and J ends lost 5 bases and 6 bases, in that order; junction bases with no gene match: 9. CDR3 length equals 14 residues. CDR3 DNA sequence: TGTGCCAGCAGCCCCGGCGCGGGAGTGAAGACCCAGTACTTC. As protein: CASSPGAGVKTQYF.

This clonotype was observed many times. The chain uses TRBV28 and TRBJ1-6; no clear D gene. V was clipped by 3 bases and J by 0 bases, with 18 bases between them. Germline values: CDR1 MDHEN, CDR2 SYDVKM. The CDR3 contains 19 residues. The CDR3: CASSLGAGRLSSYNSPLHF. CDR3 coding DNA: TGTGCCAGCAGTTTGGGCGCTGGTCGCCTGAGCTCCTATAATTCACCCCTCCACTTT.

The chain employs TRBV4-2 and TRBJ1-4; D gene uncertain. Germline assignment: CDR1 LGHNA and CDR2 YNFKEQ. The CDR3 totals 15 residues. V was clipped by 1 base and J by 5 bases, with 11 bases between them. The CDR3: CASSQGSLGNEKLFF. CDR3 sequence (DNA): TGTGCCAGCAGCCAAGGGAGTTTGGGGAATGAAAAACTGTTTTTT.

This clonotype was observed a few times. The rearrangement uses TRBV6-6 and TRBJ1-1, with 11 bases fitting TRBD1. The ends lost 2 bases at V and 5 bases at J; junction bases unmatched: 10. CDR3 length: 17 amino acids. In germline, CDR1 is MNHNY, CDR2 SVGAGI (reference sequence). The CDR3 region has the DNA TGTGCCAGCAGTTACCCCCTGGACAGGGGGCGTCGTACTGAAGCTTTCTTT. It specifies CASSYPLDRGRRTEAFF.

This clonotype was seen more than once but under ten times. This sequence joins TRBV7-9 and TRBJ2-1, with TRBD2 matching 7 bases. V lost 2 bases, J lost 4 bases, and 8 bases stayed unmatched. The CDR3 spans 16 residues. Germline V gives CDR1 SEHNR, CDR2 FQNEAQ (reference sequence). CDR3 nucleotides: TGTGCCAGCAGCTTATTCCCGGGGGGATCTTACAATGAGCAGTTCTTC. Translation gives CASSLFPGGSYNEQFF.

This CDR3 is CASSLEPSTDTQYF. The CDR3, as DNA: TGTGCCAGCAGCTTAGAACCCTCCACAGATACGCAGTATTTT. The chain links TRBV11-2 to TRBJ2-3; unclear D gene. Deletions cut 0 bases from V and 2 bases from J, with 6 bases between. From germline, CDR1 is SGHAT and CDR2 FQNNGV. The CDR3 is 14 residues long.

The chain couples TRBV18 to TRBJ1-1; D unresolved. Germline V CDR1 and CDR2: KGHSH, LQKENI. The CDR3 sequence is 12 residues long. V lost 5 bases, J lost 4 bases, and 8 bases lay in between. The CDR3: CASSTRPTEAFF. In nucleotides, the CDR3 is TGTGCCAGCTCAACACGGCCCACTGAAGCTTTCTTT. Looking up the rest from reference TRBV18 and TRBJ1-1 gives the full variable domain: NAGVMQNPRHLVRRRGQEARLRCSPMKGHSHVYWYRQLPEEGLKFMVYLQKENIIDESGMPKERFSAEFPKEGPSILRIQQVVRGDSAAYFCASSTRPTEAFFGQGTRLTVV.

The V gene is TRBV7-2, the J gene TRBJ2-7; 10 nucleotides agree with TRBD2. The CDR3 is 16 amino acids. The germline gives CDR1 SGHTA, CDR2 FQGNSA. Unmatched junction bases numbered 7, after V lost 5 bases and J lost 0 bases. CDR3 sequence (DNA): TGTGCCAGCAGCCGGACTAGCGGAGTCAGCTCCTACGAGCAGTACTTC. This translates into CASSRTSGVSSYEQYF.